The clone carrying this TCR beta chain showed up many times. What it recognizes is unknown. These data are taken from a study of T cells in Graves' hyperthyroidism and ophthalmopathy. The CDR3 regions of TCR beta were amplified from RNA transcripts. RT-PCR in the first round (using the HTBI primer set) targeted the TCR CDR3. TCRdb re-called the multiplex PCR reads through MiXCR, storing one row per CDR3 protein. The sample has around 180,000 distinct CDR3 sequences; approximately 15% are singletons. Points from the study as a whole: Model output signaled ophthalmopathy a median around 6.9 months ahead of onset. Most clonotypes expanded in the thyroid (above 0.001) were also present in blood.

Germline CDR1 is MNHEY and CDR2 is SMNVEV (reference sequence). V was trimmed by 2 bases and J by 4 bases, leaving 3 bases between them. CDR3 length: 12 amino acids. The specimen was blood. This receptor was taken from a woman in her forties or fifties with Graves' hyperthyroidism. The chain uses TRBV27 and TRBJ1-5, with D hard to call. The CDR3 sequence is CASSLPNQPQHF. CDR3 nucleotides: TGTGCCAGCAGTTTACCGAATCAGCCCCAGCATTTT.